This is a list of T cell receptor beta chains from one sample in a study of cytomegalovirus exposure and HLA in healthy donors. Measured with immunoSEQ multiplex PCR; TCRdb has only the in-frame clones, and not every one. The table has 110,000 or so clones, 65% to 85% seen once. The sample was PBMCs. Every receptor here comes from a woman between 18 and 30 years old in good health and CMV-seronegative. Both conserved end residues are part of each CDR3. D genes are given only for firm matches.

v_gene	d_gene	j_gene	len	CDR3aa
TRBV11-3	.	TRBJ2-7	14	CASSTGRGAAEQYF
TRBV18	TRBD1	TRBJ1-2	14	CASSPDRVMYGYTF
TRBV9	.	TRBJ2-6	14	CASSVTTGANVLTF
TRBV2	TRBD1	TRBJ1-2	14	CASRRVTGGWGYTF
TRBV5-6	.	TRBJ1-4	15	CASSVRDKRREKLFF
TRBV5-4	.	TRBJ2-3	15	CASSPRGHLTDTQYF
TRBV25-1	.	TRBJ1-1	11	CASSTRTEAFF
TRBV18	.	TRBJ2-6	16	CASSPVGSSGANVLTF
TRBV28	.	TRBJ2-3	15	CASSSTGLLADTQYF
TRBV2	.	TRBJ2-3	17	CASSGGRSLTSTDTQYF
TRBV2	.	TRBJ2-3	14	CASSPITSTDTQYF
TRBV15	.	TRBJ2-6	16	CATSRDRNSGANVLTF
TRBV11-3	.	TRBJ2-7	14	CASSLARDSNEQYF
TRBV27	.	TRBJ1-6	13	CASSLSGGSPLHF
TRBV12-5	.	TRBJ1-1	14	CASGLVLAGTEAFF
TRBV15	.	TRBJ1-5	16	CATSEVGGGSNQPQHF
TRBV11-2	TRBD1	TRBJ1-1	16	CASSLEGQTMNTEAFF
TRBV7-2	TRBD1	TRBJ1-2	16	CASSQGITGANYGYTF
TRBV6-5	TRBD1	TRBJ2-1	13	CASSYQGTGEQFF
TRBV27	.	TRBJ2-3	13	CASSPQTSRLSYF
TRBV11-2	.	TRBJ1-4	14	CASSLDTQGEKLFF
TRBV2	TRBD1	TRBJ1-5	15	CATMGQTVRQQPQHF
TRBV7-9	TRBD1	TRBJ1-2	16	CASSLNGDRGLFGYTF
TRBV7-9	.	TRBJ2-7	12	CASSLATYEQYF
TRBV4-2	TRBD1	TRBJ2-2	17	CASSQDRDRAYTGELFF
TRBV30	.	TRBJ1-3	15	CAWSVNGGPGNTIYF
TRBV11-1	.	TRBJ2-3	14	CASRLYRETDTQYF
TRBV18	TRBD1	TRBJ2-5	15	CASSPGTGAVETQYF
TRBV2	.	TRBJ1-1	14	CASIKRAGNTEAFF
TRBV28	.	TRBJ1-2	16	CASSSFPDPGDYGYTF
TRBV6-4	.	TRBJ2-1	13	CASSDSYYNEQFF
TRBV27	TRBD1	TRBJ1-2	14	CASRPRGLAYGYTF
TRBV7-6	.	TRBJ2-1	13	CASSKLKGNEQFF
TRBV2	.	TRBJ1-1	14	CASIEITGGTEAFF
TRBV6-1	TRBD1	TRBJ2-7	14	CASSPRQGPYEQYF
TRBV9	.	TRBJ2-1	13	CASSAGGADEQFF
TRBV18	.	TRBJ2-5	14	CASSLVGRQETQYF
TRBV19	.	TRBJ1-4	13	CASSTGSNEKLFF
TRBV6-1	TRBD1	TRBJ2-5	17	CASSEGAGGISEETQYF
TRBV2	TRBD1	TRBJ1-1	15	CASSVKGGGNTEAFF
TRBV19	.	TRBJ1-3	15	CASSPQGGSGNTIYF
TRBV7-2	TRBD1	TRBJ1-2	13	CASSPYRGAGYTF
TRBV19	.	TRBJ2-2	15	CASSISGGNPGELFF
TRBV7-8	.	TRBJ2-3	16	CASSFKGEGVTDTQYF
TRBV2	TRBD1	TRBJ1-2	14	CASSGRDRRFGYTF
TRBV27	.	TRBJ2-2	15	CASSLTQGLGGELFF
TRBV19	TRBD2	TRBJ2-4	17	CASSPTKGLAGDGNQYF
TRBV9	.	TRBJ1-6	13	CASSVVEDSPLHF
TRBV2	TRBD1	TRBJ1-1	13	CASSGQEGTEAFF
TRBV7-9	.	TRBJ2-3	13	CAAGQTRTDTQYF
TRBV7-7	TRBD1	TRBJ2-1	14	CASSLATGTGKQFF